The count of the clone carrying this T cell receptor (beta chain) is one. This sample is part of a study of blood T cell repertoires in COVID-19. As for the study in general: The cDNA or gDNA used as material had been derived from T cells, B-cell-depleted T cells, or PBMCs.

Clinical histories supplied by participants themselves formed the basis of cohort assignment. For recovered donors of Cohort 3, there were two negative PCRs, clearance, or symptom resolution. Clones were read by immunoSEQ multiplex PCR, and TCRdb kept only the in-frame ones, dropping some. The data hold under 250,000 clones, with 80% to 90% observed a single time. V lost 0 bases to trimming and J lost 4 bases, with 8 bases between them. Per the germline V gene, CDR1 is SGHRS and CDR2 is YFSETQ. This CDR3 is 15 amino acids long. The sequence derives from a man aged 35-49 years who had recovered from COVID-19. Sequenced sample: PBMCs or T cells enriched from blood (not recorded which). This sequence joins TRBV5-1 and TRBJ2-6, with a weak D call TRBD1 (6 bases). CDR3 amino acids: CASSLDRAGANVLTF. The CDR3 region has the DNA TGCGCCAGCAGCTTGGACAGGGCCGGGGCCAACGTCCTGACTTTC.